The 24 T cell receptor beta chains below were found in one sample sequenced in a study of CD8+ T cells in alopecia areata. cDNA prepared by RNA extraction and subsequent reverse transcription served as the template for sequencing. The data were produced by immunoSEQ multiplex PCR, yet TCRdb's version contains in-frame clones alone and is incomplete. The sample has approximately 98,000 clones; about 50% are singletons. Sequencing input: NKG2D-low CD8+ T cells sorted from blood. These receptors were taken from a human donor with alopecia areata.

DNA of the CDR3: TGCAGCGTTCCGACAGAAATGGGAAACACCATATATTTT. This sequence encodes CSVPTEMGNTIYF. V usage is TRBV29-1 and J usage is TRBJ1-3, with a tentative D call TRBD1 (5 bases). This CDR3 region has 13 residues. The V end was cut by 5 bases, the J end by 4 bases, with 12 bases between. CDR1 and CDR2 (germline): SQVTM, ANQGSEA. Together with reference TRBV29-1 and TRBJ1-3, the CDR3 gives the full variable domain: SAVISQKPSRDICQRGTSLTIQCQVDSQVTMMFWYRQQPGQSLTLIATANQGSEATYESGFVIDKFPISRPNLTFSTLTVSNMSPEDSSIYLCSVPTEMGNTIYFGEGSWLTVV.

In the case of this clone: Distinct nucleotide sequences in the sample also encode this CDR3. This sequence joins TRBV5-6 and TRBJ2-1; possible D gene TRBD1, 5 bases. Germline loops: CDR1 SGHDT, CDR2 YYEEEE. The CDR3 runs to 14 residues. V lost 2 bases to trimming and J lost 4 bases, with 10 bases between them. CDR3 residues: CASSFGQGYNEQFF. CDR3 nucleotides: TGTGCCAGCAGCTTTGGGCAGGGTTACAATGAGCAGTTCTTC.

J is TRBJ2-1 and V is TRBV30; D uncertain. The CDR3 covers 15 residues. V was shortened by 1 base and J by 3 bases, with 13 bases between the two germline ends. Germline lookup yields CDR1 GTSNPN and CDR2 SVGIG (reference sequence). CDR3 nucleotide sequence: TGTGCCTGGAGTGGTGGGCTTAGGGACTACAATGAGCAGTTCTTC. It translates to CAWSGGLRDYNEQFF.

The chain carries TRBV9 and TRBJ2-7, with D possibly TRBD2 on 6 matching bases. The CDR3 is 15 residues long. In germline, CDR1 is SGDLS, CDR2 YYNGEE. V shed 0 bases and J shed 4 bases, with 14 bases lying between them. The CDR3 DNA follows: TGTGCCAGCAGCGTAGAGCCGGGGGTGGTTTACGAGCAGTACTTC. Translation gives CASSVEPGVVYEQYF.

In this sample, this clone turned up a few times. This chain connects TRBV4-2 to TRBJ2-7; possibly TRBD2 for D (5 bases). The CDR3 has 13 amino acids. V was cut by 3 bases and J by 6 bases, with 12 bases left in between. In germline, CDR1 is LGHNA, CDR2 YNFKEQ. CDR3 sequence: CASSQSLGVEQYF. In nucleotides, the CDR3 is TGTGCCAGCAGCCAGTCCTTGGGAGTCGAGCAGTACTTC.

The chain joins TRBV11-3 to TRBJ1-1; the D is unclear. V lost 4 bases and J lost 5, with 14 bases in between. CDR1 and CDR2 from the germline V gene are SGHNT and YENEEA. CDR3 size: 14 residues. The CDR3 DNA follows: TGTGCCAGCAGCTCAACTCCCAGAGGGACTGAAGCTTTCTTT. The encoded protein is CASSSTPRGTEAFF. The variable domain in full, completed from reference TRBV11-3 and TRBJ1-1, reads EAGVVQSPRYKIIEKKQPVAFWCNPISGHNTLYWYLQNLGQGPELLIRYENEEAVDDSQLPKDRFSAERLKGVDSTLKIQPAELGDSAVYLCASSSTPRGTEAFFGQGTRLTVV.

The chain carries TRBV28 and TRBJ1-2; 9 nucleotides agree with TRBD1. V was clipped by 1 base and J by 6 bases; unmatched bases: 3. The CDR3 is made up of 14 amino acids. Germline V CDR1 and CDR2: MDHEN, SYDVKM. This CDR3 reads CASSLSRTGDGYTF. In DNA, the CDR3 is TGTGCCAGCAGTTTATCCCGGACAGGGGATGGCTACACCTTC.

The chain combines TRBV6-6 with TRBJ2-2; D ambiguous. CDR1 is MNHNY and CDR2 is SVGAGI in the germline V gene (reference sequence). The CDR3 is made up of 13 amino acids. Trimming cost V 0 bases and J 7 bases, with 6 bases left between them. CDR3 in amino acids: CASSYSTGGELFF. DNA for the CDR3: TGTGCCAGCAGTTACTCGACCGGCGGGGAGCTGTTTTTT.

CDR3 protein: CASSLVTSGSQETQYF. The CDR3 DNA reads as TGTGCCAGCAGTTTGGTGACTAGCGGGAGCCAAGAGACCCAGTACTTC. The chain joins TRBV28 to TRBJ2-5, with TRBD2 matching over 12 bases. Unmatched junction bases numbered 3, after V lost 3 bases and J lost 1 base. Per germline, CDR1 MDHEN and CDR2 SYDVKM. This CDR3 has 16 residues.

This clone was found a few times. Sequence at one end of the junction differs from germline and may be a read error. This chain connects TRBV23-1 to TRBJ1-1; D ambiguous. TRBV23-1 has ORF status, its function being uncertain. The CDR3 runs to 11 residues. The CDR3 loop is CTSLYSSEAFF. The CDR3 bases are TGCACCAGCCTTTACTCGTCTGAAGCTTTCTTT.

The chain combines TRBV6-5 with TRBJ2-7, with no clear D. The CDR3 contains 13 residues. Germline loops: CDR1 MNHEY, CDR2 SVGAGI. With 5 bases removed from V and 2 bases from J, the gap between germline ends came to 10 bases. As DNA, the CDR3 is TGTGCCAGCAGTAACAATGCCCCCTACGAGCAGTACTTC. Protein product: CASSNNAPYEQYF.

The chain has TRBV28 and TRBJ2-1; D unclear. CDR1 and CDR2 (germline): MDHEN, SYDVKM. V dropped 6 bases and J dropped 3 bases, with 18 bases sitting between them. This CDR3 contains 16 residues. The CDR3 sequence is CASRLQQSLIYNEQFF. In DNA form, the CDR3 reads TGTGCCAGCAGATTACAACAAAGTTTGATCTACAATGAGCAGTTCTTC.

This clone was observed a handful of times. The rearrangement links TRBV15 to TRBJ2-1, with TRBD1 matching over 9 bases. The V segment lost 3 bases and the J segment 5 bases; nucleotides outside the gene matches: 5. CDR1 and CDR2 (germline): LNHNV, YYDKDF (reference sequence). This CDR3 has 15 amino acids. The CDR3 DNA reads TGTGCCACCAGCAGCGGGACAGGGCCCGACAATGAGCAGTTCTTC. This codes for CATSSGTGPDNEQFF.

A remark on this clone: Different DNA sequences within this sample yield the same CDR3. The gene calls are TRBV19 and TRBJ2-7; 10 bases match TRBD2. Germline loops: CDR1 LNHDA, CDR2 SQIVND (reference sequence). The ends lost 1 base at V and 3 bases at J; junction bases unmatched: 0. The CDR3 contains 14 residues. The CDR3 coding sequence is TGTGCCAGTAGTATAGCTAGCGGGAGCTACGAGCAGTACTTC. This codes for CASSIASGSYEQYF.

The chain joins TRBV9 to TRBJ2-2, with D unclear. V was cut by 2 bases and J by 6 bases, with 5 bases left in between. The length of the CDR3 is 12 residues. Germline assignment: CDR1 SGDLS and CDR2 YYNGEE. CDR3: CASSVSSGELFF. DNA for the CDR3: TGTGCCAGCAGCGTTAGTTCCGGGGAGCTGTTTTTT.

The V and J genes are TRBV11-2 and TRBJ1-1; 11 bases align to TRBD1. Trimming removed 0 bases from V and 11 bases from J; junction bases left unmatched: 8. The CDR3 is 15 residues long. Germline V gene data show CDR1 as SGHAT and CDR2 as FQNNGV. The CDR3 loop is CASSLEGQGDRRAFF. The CDR3 coding sequence is TGTGCCAGCAGCTTAGAGGGACAGGGGGACCGACGGGCTTTCTTT.

This clone came up a few times. J is TRBJ2-7 and V is TRBV7-9; no reliable D call. Trimming pared 4 bases from V and 6 bases from J, leaving 10 bases between. This CDR3 comprises 12 residues. Germline CDR1 reads SEHNR; CDR2 reads FQNEAQ (reference sequence). CDR3 amino acids: CASSSLRVEQYF. CDR3 DNA: TGTGCCAGCAGCTCCCTTCGGGTCGAGCAGTACTTC.

The V call is TRBV27, the J call TRBJ2-7; D possibly corresponds to TRBD1 (5 bases). V was trimmed by 2 bases and J by 1 base, leaving 9 bases between them. Germline values: CDR1 MNHEY, CDR2 SMNVEV (reference sequence). The CDR3 is 14 amino acids. The CDR3 DNA reads TGTGCCAGCAGTTTAAACGCAGGGTCCTACGAGCAGTACTTC. Translating it yields CASSLNAGSYEQYF.

J is TRBJ1-1 and V is TRBV13; tentatively, D is TRBD1 (5 bases). Per the germline V gene, CDR1 is PRHDT and CDR2 is FYEKMQ (reference sequence). Trimming cost V 3 bases and J 6 bases, with 14 bases left between them. The CDR3 is 14 residues long. The CDR3 region has the DNA TGTGCCAGCAGCTTCAAGACAGCAACTCCTGAAGCTTTCTTT. It specifies CASSFKTATPEAFF.

The chain couples TRBV11-2 to TRBJ2-3; no clear D. Germline CDR1 is SGHAT and CDR2 is FQNNGV. The CDR3 runs 14 residues. Trimming pared 3 bases from V and 1 base from J, leaving 8 bases between. As DNA, the CDR3 is TGTGCCAGCAGCTTGTTTTTAGGCACAGATACGCAGTATTTT. It encodes CASSLFLGTDTQYF.

This clone was counted a few times. This chain joins TRBV19 and TRBJ2-7, with D hard to call. Looked up from germline, CDR1 is LNHDA and CDR2 is SQIVND (reference sequence). V dropped 1 base and J dropped 6 bases, with 13 bases sitting between them. The CDR3 runs 14 residues. The CDR3: CASSIAVETSEQYF. DNA for the CDR3: TGTGCCAGTAGTATAGCCGTGGAAACGAGCGAGCAGTACTTC.

The chain uses TRBV5-1 and TRBJ2-1; 7 bases line up with TRBD2. The CDR3 length is 11 residues. Germline V gives CDR1 SGHRS, CDR2 YFSETQ. The ends lost 5 bases at V and 7 bases at J; junction bases unmatched: 0. Written as DNA, the CDR3 is TGCGCCAGCAGGGGGGGGAATGAGCAGTTCTTC. This sequence encodes CASRGGNEQFF.

The gene calls are TRBV6-5 and TRBJ1-2; no reliable D call. The CDR3 is 13 residues long. Between the trimmed V and J ends, which lost 6 bases and 4 bases, there was a span of 12 bases. The germline CDR1 and CDR2 sequences are MNHEY and SVGAGI. CDR3: CASSDMQGYGYTF. CDR3 DNA: TGTGCCAGCAGCGATATGCAAGGCTATGGCTACACCTTC.

This clone showed up just a few times. The J gene is TRBJ2-3, the V gene TRBV7-9; 9 nucleotides align to TRBD2. The CDR3 loop spans 17 amino acids. The germline V gene encodes CDR1 SEHNR and CDR2 FQNEAQ (reference sequence). V lost 3 bases to trimming and J lost 10 bases; unmatched junction nucleotides: 17. The CDR3 DNA is TGTGCCAGCAGCTTCCCGACTAGCGGCCTTGAGAGTATTCCGCAGTATTTT. It yields the protein CASSFPTSGLESIPQYF.